The clone carrying this T cell receptor beta chain was observed a handful of times. The antigen is not known. The entry originates in a study of T cells in Graves' hyperthyroidism and ophthalmopathy. Study-wide findings and caveats: Separating ophthalmopathy from stable hyperthyroidism was achieved by a 13 V-J model.

RNA transcripts provided the source from which TCR beta CDR3 regions were amplified. When the TCR CDR3 underwent first-round RT-PCR, the HTBI primer set was used. TCRdb recomputed calls from the multiplex PCR reads with MiXCR, one row per CDR3 protein. Of about 610,000 distinct CDR3 sequences in the sample, around 16% are singletons; the top ten hold roughly 3.4%. Germline CDR1 is SGHAT and CDR2 is FQDESV (reference sequence). The CDR3 is 15 residues long. The V gene lost 4 bases and the J gene lost 5 bases, with 14 bases spanning the gap. For ophthalmopathy patients, the Clinical Activity Score was at least 3 and the NOSPECS grade at least 4; duration was under 3 months. Criteria for exclusion of patients were uncontrolled infection, other autoimmune disease, pregnancy or lactation.

J is TRBJ2-2 and V is TRBV11-1; weak D call: TRBD1 (6 bases). The sequencing sample was made of blood. The receptor was derived from a woman aged 40 to 50 with Graves' ophthalmopathy. The CDR3, as DNA: TGTGCCAGCAGCTCCGAAACAGGGTTAACCGGGGAGCTGTTTTTT. This encodes CASSSETGLTGELFF. Filled out from reference TRBV11-1 and TRBJ2-2, the complete variable domain reads EAEVAQSPRYKITEKSQAVAFWCDPISGHATLYWYRQILGQGPELLVQFQDESVVDDSQLPKDRFSAERLKGVDSTLKIQPAELGDSAMYLCASSSETGLTGELFFGEGSRLTVL.